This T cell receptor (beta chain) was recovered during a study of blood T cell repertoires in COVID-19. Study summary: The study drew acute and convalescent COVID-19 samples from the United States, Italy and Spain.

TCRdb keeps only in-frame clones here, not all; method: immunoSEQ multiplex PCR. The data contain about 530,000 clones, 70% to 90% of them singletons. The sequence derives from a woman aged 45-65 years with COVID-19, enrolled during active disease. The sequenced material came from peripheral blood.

The chain's CDR3 is CASSLGLAGGHEQFF. As DNA, the CDR3 is TGTGCCAGCAGCTTAGGTCTAGCGGGGGGGCATGAGCAGTTCTTC. The chain links TRBV7-2 to TRBJ2-1, with TRBD2 matching over 12 bases. Germline trimming cut 1 base from V and 8 bases from J; bases unmatched to any gene: 3. Looked up from germline, CDR1 is SGHTA and CDR2 is FQGNSA. The CDR3 covers 15 residues.